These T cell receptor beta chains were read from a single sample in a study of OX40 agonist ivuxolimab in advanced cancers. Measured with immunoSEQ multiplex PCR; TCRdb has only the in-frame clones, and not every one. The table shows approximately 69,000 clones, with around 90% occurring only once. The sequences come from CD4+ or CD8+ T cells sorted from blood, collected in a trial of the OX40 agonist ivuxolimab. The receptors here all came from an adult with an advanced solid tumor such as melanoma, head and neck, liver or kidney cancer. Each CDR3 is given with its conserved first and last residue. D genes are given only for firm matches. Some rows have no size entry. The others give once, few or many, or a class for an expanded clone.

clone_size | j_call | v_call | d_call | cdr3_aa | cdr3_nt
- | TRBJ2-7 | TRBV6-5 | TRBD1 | CASKWEGGVYF | TGTGCCAGCAAATGGGAAGGGGGCGTTTACTTC
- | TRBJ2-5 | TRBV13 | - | CASSLWSEETQYF | TGTGCCAGCAGCTTATGGTCAGAAGAGACCCAGTACTTC
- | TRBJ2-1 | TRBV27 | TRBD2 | CASSSPGSGRGGNEQFF | TGTGCCAGCAGCTCCCCGGGGAGCGGGAGGGGAGGGAATGAGCAGTTCTTC
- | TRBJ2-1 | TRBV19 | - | CASNSRYNEQFF | TGTGCCAGTAATAGCCGGTACAATGAGCAGTTCTTC
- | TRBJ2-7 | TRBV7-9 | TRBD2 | CASSVSGTSVGEQYF | TGTGCCAGCAGCGTGTCCGGGACTAGCGTAGGCGAGCAGTACTTC
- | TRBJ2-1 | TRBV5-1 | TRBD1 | CASSSPGQGEGEQFF | TGCGCCAGCAGCTCGCCGGGACAGGGCGAGGGTGAGCAGTTCTTC
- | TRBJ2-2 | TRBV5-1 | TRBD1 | CASSAGQGLAGELFF | TGCGCCAGCAGCGCGGGACAGGGGTTAGCCGGGGAGCTGTTTTTT
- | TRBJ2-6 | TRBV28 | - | CASSSPLGANVLTF | TGTGCCAGCAGTTCTCCGTTGGGGGCCAACGTCCTGACTTTC
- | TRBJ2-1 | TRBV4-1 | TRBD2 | CASTQRASGINEQFF | TGCGCCAGCACCCAGAGGGCTAGCGGGATCAATGAGCAGTTCTTC
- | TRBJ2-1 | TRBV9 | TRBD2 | CASSARASGVRNEQFF | TGTGCCAGCAGCGCCCGAGCTAGCGGAGTGAGGAATGAGCAGTTCTTC
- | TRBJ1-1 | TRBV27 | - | CASNPWGQGLNTEAFF | TGTGCCAGCAATCCATGGGGGCAGGGACTGAACACTGAAGCTTTCTTT
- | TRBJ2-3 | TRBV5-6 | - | CASSFPGVPNTQYF | TGTGCCAGCAGCTTTCCAGGGGTCCCCAATACGCAGTATTTT
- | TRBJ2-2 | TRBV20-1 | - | CSASLSGELFF | TGCAGTGCTAGCCTTTCCGGGGAGCTGTTTTTT
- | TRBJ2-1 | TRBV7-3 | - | CASSPKTGISYNEQFF | TGTGCCAGCAGCCCGAAGACAGGTATCTCCTACAATGAGCAGTTCTTC
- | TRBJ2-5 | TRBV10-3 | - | CAIGEAGQAQYF | TGTGCCATCGGGGAGGCTGGGCAGGCCCAGTACTTC
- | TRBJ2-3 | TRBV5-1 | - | CASSPRTIGADTQYF | TGCGCCAGCAGCCCGAGAACTATAGGCGCAGATACGCAGTATTTT
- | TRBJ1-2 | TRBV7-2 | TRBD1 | CASSLVGGRSRTF | TGTGCCAGCAGCTTAGTAGGGGGCCGCAGCAGGACCTTC
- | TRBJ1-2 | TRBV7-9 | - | CASSPTGQPGGYTF | TGTGCCAGCAGCCCTACAGGGCAACCCGGGGGCTACACCTTC
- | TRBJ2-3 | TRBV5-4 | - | CASSLGAGPDTQYF | TGTGCCAGCAGCTTGGGTGCGGGACCAGATACGCAGTATTTT
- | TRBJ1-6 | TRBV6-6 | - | CASRHESHNPSDF | TGTGCCAGCAGACACGAATCACATAACCCCTCCGACTTT
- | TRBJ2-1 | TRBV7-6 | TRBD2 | CASSLGAGGYGREQFF | TGTGCCAGCAGCTTAGGAGCGGGAGGGTATGGGCGTGAGCAGTTCTTC
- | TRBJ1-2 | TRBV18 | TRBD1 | CASSPPRTGDGYTF | TGTGCCAGCTCACCGCCCCGGACAGGGGATGGCTACACCTTC
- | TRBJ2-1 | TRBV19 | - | CASSMTVYNEQFF | TGTGCCAGTAGTATGACCGTATACAATGAGCAGTTCTTC
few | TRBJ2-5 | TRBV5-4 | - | CASSLAGAQETQYF | TGTGCCAGCAGCTTGGCGGGGGCCCAAGAGACCCAGTACTTC
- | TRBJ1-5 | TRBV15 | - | CATSRERTNQPQHF | TGTGCCACCAGCAGAGAGCGAACTAATCAGCCCCAGCATTTT
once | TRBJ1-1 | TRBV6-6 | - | CASQTLSTRGTEAFF | TGTGCCAGCCAAACATTGTCCACCCGAGGCACTGAAGCTTTCTTT
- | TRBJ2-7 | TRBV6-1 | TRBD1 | CASSIQGYEQYF | TGTGCCAGCAGTATACAGGGGTACGAGCAGTACTTC
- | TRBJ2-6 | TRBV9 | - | CASSVPLGANVLTF | TGTGCCAGCAGCGTCCCACTAGGGGCCAACGTCCTGACTTTC
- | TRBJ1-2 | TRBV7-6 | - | CASSLDRAYGYTF | TGTGCCAGCAGCTTAGACAGAGCCTATGGCTACACCTTC
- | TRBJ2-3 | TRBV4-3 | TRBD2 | CASSQDTGLASTDTQYF | TGCGCCAGCAGCCAAGATACCGGACTAGCTTCTACAGATACGCAGTATTTT
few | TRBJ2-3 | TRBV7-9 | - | CASSLLVYGADTQYF | TGTGCCAGCAGCTTATTGGTCTACGGGGCAGATACGCAGTATTTT
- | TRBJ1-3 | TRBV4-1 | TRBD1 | CASNPLLTGGGNTIYF | TGCGCCAGCAACCCTCTACTCACAGGGGGCGGAAACACCATATATTTT
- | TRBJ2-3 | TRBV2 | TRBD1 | CASRAGQGTDTQYF | TGTGCCAGCAGGGCCGGACAGGGAACAGATACGCAGTATTTT
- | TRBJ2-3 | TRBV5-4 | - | CASSADLGTDTQYF | TGTGCCAGCAGCGCCGACCTCGGGACAGATACGCAGTATTTT
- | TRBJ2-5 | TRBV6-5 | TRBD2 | CASSYGVGSGMHF | TGTGCCAGCAGTTACGGAGTTGGCAGCGGGATGCACTTC
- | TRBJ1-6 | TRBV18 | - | CASSPNGGRDSPLHF | TGTGCCAGCTCACCAAACGGGGGGCGAGATTCACCCCTCCACTTT
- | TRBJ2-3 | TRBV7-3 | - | CASSFGRTNTDTQYF | TGTGCCAGCAGCTTCGGACGTACCAACACAGATACGCAGTATTTT
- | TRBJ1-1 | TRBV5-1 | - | CASRTNTEAFF | TGCGCCAGCCGGACAAACACTGAAGCTTTCTTT
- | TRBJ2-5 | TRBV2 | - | CASTSTETQYF | TGTGCCAGCACCTCAACGGAGACCCAGTACTTC
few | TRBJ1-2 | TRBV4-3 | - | CASSQDTRGVLNYGYTF | TGCGCCAGCAGCCAAGATACGCGGGGGGTACTTAACTATGGCTACACCTTC
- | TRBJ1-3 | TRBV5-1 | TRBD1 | CASSLVGTGYGNTIYF | TGCGCCAGCAGCTTGGTAGGGACAGGGTACGGAAACACCATATATTTT
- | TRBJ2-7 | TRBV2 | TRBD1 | CASSKDRYSYEQYF | TGTGCCAGCAGTAAGGACAGGTACTCCTACGAGCAGTACTTC
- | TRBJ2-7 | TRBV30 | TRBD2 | CAWSRTSGFFSYEQYF | TGTGCCTGGAGTCGGACTAGCGGCTTCTTCTCCTACGAGCAGTACTTC
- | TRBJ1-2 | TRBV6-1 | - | CASRPTGGPYGYTF | TGTGCCAGCAGACCCACGGGAGGGCCTTATGGCTACACCTTC
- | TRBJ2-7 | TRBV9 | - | CASSVGPPGHPNEQYF | TGTGCCAGCAGCGTAGGCCCCCCAGGACACCCAAACGAGCAGTACTTC
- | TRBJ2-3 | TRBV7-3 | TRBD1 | CASSPQGASTDTQYF | TGTGCCAGCAGCCCACAGGGGGCGTCCACAGATACGCAGTATTTT
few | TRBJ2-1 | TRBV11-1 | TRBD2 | CASSRGGSRYEQFF | TGTGCCAGCAGTAGGGGCGGGAGCCGCTATGAGCAGTTCTTC
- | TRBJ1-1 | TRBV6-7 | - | CASSSGTFNTEAFF | TGTGCCAGCAGTTCCGGGACATTTAACACTGAAGCTTTCTTT